This T cell receptor (beta chain) was recovered during a study of a mutant IDH1 vaccine in newly diagnosed glioma. Looking at the study overall: Patients had received radiotherapy, temozolomide, or both previously, most receiving both.

Time point indicated: week 23, last vaccination. Every single dose of the vaccine, 300 ug of mutant IDH1 20-mer peptide, came with topical imiquimod. Method: immunoSEQ multiplex PCR; TCRdb's copy keeps in-frame clones and lacks some. There are 58,000 or so clones in the sample; approximately 87% occur only once, and approximately 1.4% lies in the top ten. Germline V gene data show CDR1 as ENHRY and CDR2 as SYGVKD. The CDR3 totals 14 residues. As regards this clone: Its antigen is unidentified.

This TCR was recovered from a man aged 35 to 55 with glioma. The V and J genes are TRBV10-3 and TRBJ2-7; 7 nucleotides agree with TRBD2. This sample comprised PBMCs, obtained from a glioma patient whose treatment included an IDH1 peptide vaccine. Here the CDR3 reads CAAGGSYRNYEQYF. In nucleotides, the CDR3 is TGTGCTGCCGGGGGGTCCTATCGAAACTACGAGCAGTACTTC.